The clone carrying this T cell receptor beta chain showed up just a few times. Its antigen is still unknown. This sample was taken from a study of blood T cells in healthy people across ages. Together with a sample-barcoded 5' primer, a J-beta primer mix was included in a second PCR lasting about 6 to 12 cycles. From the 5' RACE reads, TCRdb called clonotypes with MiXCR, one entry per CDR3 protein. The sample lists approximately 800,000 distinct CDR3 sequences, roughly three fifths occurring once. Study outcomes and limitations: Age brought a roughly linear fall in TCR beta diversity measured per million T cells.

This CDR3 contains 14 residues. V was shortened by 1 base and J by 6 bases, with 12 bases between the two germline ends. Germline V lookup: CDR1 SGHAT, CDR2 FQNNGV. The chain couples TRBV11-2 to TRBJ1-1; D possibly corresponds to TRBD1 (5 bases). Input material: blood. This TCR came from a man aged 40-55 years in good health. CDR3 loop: CASSLATGLPEAFF. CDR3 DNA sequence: TGTGCCAGCAGCTTAGCAACAGGTCTCCCTGAAGCTTTCTTT. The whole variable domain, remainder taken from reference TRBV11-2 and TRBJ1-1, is EAGVAQSPRYKIIEKRQSVAFWCNPISGHATLYWYQQILGQGPKLLIQFQNNGVVDDSQLPKDRFSAERLKGVDSTLKIQPAKLEDSAVYLCASSLATGLPEAFFGQGTRLTVV.